The next 3 T cell receptor beta chains were all read from a single sample in a study of identical twins. TCRdb independently ran MiXCR on the 5' RACE reads; one entry per CDR3 protein. The sample records roughly 480,000 distinct CDR3 sequences, approximately 24% being singletons. These data were likewise used in another study, on T cells expressing NK-cell markers.

The specimen was CD4+ T cells sorted from blood. The receptors shown here come from a woman younger than 30 in good health.

This chain links TRBV2 with TRBJ2-1, with 8 bases aligning to TRBD2. The CDR3 has 16 residues. CDR1 and CDR2 from the germline V gene are SNHLY and FYNNEI. CDR3 bases: TGTGCTTTCCTTGGGTTAGCGGGAATCTCCTACAATGAGCAGTTCTTC. Protein product: CAFLGLAGISYNEQFF. Full variable domain (remainder filled in from reference TRBV2 and TRBJ2-1): EPEVTQTPSHQVTQMGQEVILRCVPISNHLYFYWYRQILGQKVEFLVSFYNNEISEKSEIFDDQFSVERPDGSNFTLKIRSTKLEDSAMYFCAFLGLAGISYNEQFFGPGTRLTVL.

This chain connects TRBV5-6 to TRBJ1-1; D unresolved. Trimming left V 4 bases short and J 2 bases short, with 12 bases between. The CDR3 spans 14 residues. CDR1 SGHDT and CDR2 YYEEEE come from the germline V gene. CDR3 amino acids: CASSARTGNTEAFF. The CDR3 region has the DNA TGTGCCAGCAGCGCCCGGACGGGAAACACTGAAGCTTTCTTT.

The J gene is TRBJ2-7, the V gene TRBV20-1; no reliable D call. Trimming removed 7 bases from V and 4 bases from J, with 17 bases in between. CDR1 is DFQATT and CDR2 is SNEGSKA in the germline V gene (reference sequence). The CDR3 runs to 13 residues. CDR3 DNA: TGCAGTGGTAGGGCATTGGTCGGGTACGAGCAGTACTTC. It yields the protein CSGRALVGYEQYF.